This TCR beta chain was found in a study of cytomegalovirus exposure and HLA in healthy donors. The study, taken as a whole, reports: In an earlier analysis, productive rearrangement rates for most beta V segments clustered near 87% or 30%. The study dropped some indistinguishable V segments, TRBV6-2 and TRBV6-3 among them. Altogether, around 160 TCR beta chains were recorded as cytomegalovirus-associated.

Concerning this clone itself: The antigen is not known.

In the PCR, 60 Vbeta and 13 Jbeta primers were used. This table comes from immunoSEQ multiplex PCR, and its TCRdb copy is limited to in-frame clones, with some not included. Found here are about 180,000 clones, 80% of them singletons; the top ten hold under 2%. Germline V gene sequence: CDR1 MNHEY, CDR2 SVGAGI. Trimming cost V 6 bases and J 2 bases; bases outside gene matches: 6. The CDR3 is 14 amino acids. The specimen sequenced was PBMCs. This clonotype originated in a woman younger than 45 in good health and CMV-seronegative. The rearrangement links TRBV6-5 to TRBJ2-5, with 7 nucleotides matching TRBD2. The CDR3: CASSLRGGQETQYF. The CDR3 DNA reads as TGTGCCAGCAGCCTCCGGGGAGGGCAAGAGACCCAGTACTTC.